This paragraph covers one TCR beta chain sequence. The method was immunoSEQ multiplex PCR; TCRdb's version includes in-frame clones alone and lacks a portion of them. This sample has about 230,000 clones; almost 85% occur once, and the top ten carry roughly 5%. These data originate in a study of blood T cell repertoires in COVID-19. Turning to the study itself: Acute and convalescent COVID-19 specimens originated in the United States, Italy and Spain.

Followed longitudinally, the Seattle patients had been enrolled during active infection. Germline V lookup: CDR1 SQVTM, CDR2 ANQGSEA. The CDR3 sequence is 13 residues long. V lost 3 bases and J lost 5; bases outside the gene matches: 6. This TCR derives from a man aged 50 to 60 with COVID-19, enrolled during active disease. The chain employs TRBV29-1 and TRBJ1-1; 7 bases fit TRBD1. The sequenced sample was peripheral blood. CDR3 region: CSVELQGKTEAFF. The CDR3 DNA is TGCAGCGTTGAGTTACAGGGGAAAACTGAAGCTTTCTTT.